This TCR beta chain was recovered during a study of response to subunit inactivated influenza vaccine. This CDR3 has 12 amino acids. V was shortened by 6 bases and J by 2 bases, with 10 bases between the two germline ends. Germline-derived CDR1 and CDR2 are DFQATT and SNEGSKA (reference sequence). TCRdb re-analysed the RT-PCR reads in MiXCR, keeping a single row per CDR3 protein. In the table there are under 800,000 distinct CDR3 sequences, 11% to 15% of which are singletons. This clonotype showed up just a few times. Antigen specificity is unknown. Study conclusions and caveats: Only a handful of new T cells, the authors suggested, are recruited with each seasonal influenza vaccination.

This sequence originates from a middle-aged man who received an inactivated influenza vaccine. The V and J genes are TRBV20-1 and TRBJ2-5; D not certain. This material consisted of PBMCs from blood, taken around two weeks before vaccination. The CDR3 region has the DNA TGCAGTGCCCGACGGAGACAAGAGACCCAGTACTTC. Its translation: CSARRRQETQYF.